This T cell receptor (beta chain) was captured in a study of vaccination effects on CD4 cells after COVID-19. Study at large: Post-vaccine specimens arrived a median 72 days past the second dose.

Before sequencing took place, the ViraFEST assay used viral peptide pools to expand antigen-specific CD4+ T cells. Once cultured for 10 to 11 days, the cells underwent separation to obtain CD4+ T cells. The cohort was immunized with two doses of either the BNT162b2 or mRNA-1273 vaccine. As concerns this clone: Antigen: not known.

V gave up 6 bases and J gave up 4 bases; unmatched junction bases: 8. This CDR3 has 15 amino acids. Germline-derived CDR1 and CDR2 are MNHNY and SVGAGI (reference sequence). Repertoires were generated with immunoSEQ multiplex PCR, while TCRdb's copy carries only in-frame clones and drops some. The table records tens of thousands of clones, 65% to 80% of them present only once. This rearrangement joins TRBV6-6 to TRBJ2-7, with 11 nucleotides matching TRBD2. This TCR was recovered from a human donor who received a COVID-19 vaccine. The sequences come from CD4+ T cells from PBMCs cultured with HCoV-NL63 spike peptides, collected after COVID-19 vaccination. In DNA, the CDR3 is TGTGCCAGCAGGCAAAAGACTAGCGGGATATACGAGCAGTACTTC. Protein: CASRQKTSGIYEQYF.